What follows are 27 T cell receptor beta chains derived from one specimen sequenced in a study of blood T cell repertoires in COVID-19 (dated by TCRdb to 2018 to 2021). Library preparation employed the immunoSEQ multiplex PCR assay. Held by TCRdb, this immuneACCESS table contains in-frame sequences only and omits some clones. Under half of the omission traces to an unresolved V gene where checked; the cause of the rest is unknown. The sample contains 65,000 to 75,000 clones, approximately 80% of them found a single time. The ten largest clones add up to 40% to 50% of the sample. Source material: peripheral blood. These receptors all come from a man at least 80 years old with acute or convalescent COVID-19.

J is TRBJ2-7 and V is TRBV7-2; D might be TRBD2 (7 bases). This CDR3 contains 14 residues. The ends were cut back, 5 bases at V and 6 bases at J, with 17 bases in the middle. The V gene's germline CDR1 is SGHTA and CDR2 FQGNSA. CDR3 in DNA: TGTGCCAGCAGCATTCAAGGGGGGGAGGGCGAGCAGTACTTC. Translation: CASSIQGGEGEQYF.

CDR3 sequence (DNA): TGTGCCAGCAGTACAACAGGGGATAGGGCCCTCCACTTT. Its translation is CASSTTGDRALHF. V is TRBV28 and J is TRBJ1-6; the match to TRBD1 covers 7 bases. V dropped 5 bases and J dropped 14; count of bases not matched to a gene: 9. CDR1 MDHEN and CDR2 SYDVKM come from the germline V gene. The CDR3 has 13 amino acids.

The chain couples TRBV18 to TRBJ2-2; 7 bases line up with TRBD1. This CDR3 spans 15 amino acids. Per the germline V gene, CDR1 is KGHSH and CDR2 is LQKENI. V lost 3 bases, J lost 1 base, and 2 bases stayed unmatched. CDR3 DNA sequence: TGTGCCAGCTCACCGGGACAGAGGAACACCGGGGAGCTGTTTTTT. This encodes CASSPGQRNTGELFF.

V is TRBV20-1 and J is TRBJ1-1; D is unresolved. Germline assignment: CDR1 DFQATT and CDR2 SNEGSKA (reference sequence). This CDR3 has 11 amino acids. V was clipped by 2 bases and J by 1 base, with 2 bases between them. The CDR3 loop is CSARQNTEAFF. The CDR3 bases are TGCAGTGCTAGACAGAACACTGAAGCTTTCTTT.

V gene TRBV18 combines with J gene TRBJ2-5; 7 bases fit TRBD1. Trimming cost V 3 bases and J 3 bases; bases outside gene matches: 1. The germline CDR1 and CDR2 sequences are KGHSH and LQKENI. This CDR3 is built from 13 residues. For the CDR3, the DNA is TGTGCCAGCTCACCGGGACAGAAAGAGACCCAGTACTTC. Protein sequence: CASSPGQKETQYF.

The chain recombines TRBV4-2 with TRBJ2-2; 10 nucleotides match TRBD2. Trimming took 2 bases from V and 4 from J; bases not matched to a gene: 7. Per the germline V gene, CDR1 is LGHNA and CDR2 is YNFKEQ. The CDR3 runs 17 residues. The CDR3: CASSQRAGGQGTGELFF. CDR3 DNA: TGTGCCAGCAGCCAACGAGCGGGGGGGCAGGGCACCGGGGAGCTGTTTTTT.

This rearrangement joins TRBV21-1 to TRBJ2-1; TRBD1 is the table's D call, not checked against the DNA. TRBV21-1 is a known pseudogene. CDR3 size: 14 residues. The CDR3 region is CASSRRNRANEQFF. In nucleotides, the CDR3 is TGTGCCAGCAGCAGAAGGAACAGGGCCAATGAGCAGTTCTTC.

This clone was detected only a few times. The chain is built from TRBV19 and TRBJ1-5; D possibly corresponds to TRBD1 (6 bases). CDR3 size: 13 residues. V lost 10 bases, J lost 4 bases, and 14 bases lay in between. CDR1 LNHDA and CDR2 SQIVND come from the germline V gene (reference sequence). CDR3 loop: CATAGARNQPQHF. In nucleotides, the CDR3 is TGTGCCACCGCAGGGGCTAGAAATCAGCCCCAGCATTTT.

V is TRBV5-8 and J is TRBJ1-5, with a possible D match to TRBD1 (5 bases). Trimming removed 4 bases at V and 2 bases at J, with 13 bases between. The CDR3 is 15 residues long. Germline V gene data show CDR1 as SGHTS and CDR2 as YDEGEE. The CDR3 region is CASSTTQAGNQPQHF. The CDR3 nucleotides are TGTGCCAGCAGCACTACACAGGCGGGCAATCAGCCCCAGCATTTT.

The rearrangement joins TRBV28 to TRBJ1-4; D is unresolved. The CDR3 covers 15 residues. In germline, CDR1 is MDHEN, CDR2 SYDVKM. The V end lost 10 bases, the J end lost 0 bases, and 15 bases lay between the germline ends. CDR3 amino acids: CATTTPVSTNEKLFF. CDR3 bases: TGTGCCACTACCACTCCGGTATCAACTAATGAAAAACTGTTTTTT.

CDR3 residues: CASSIRGNTEAFF. CDR3 DNA: TGTGCCAGTAGTATCAGGGGAAACACTGAAGCTTTCTTT. This sequence joins TRBV19 and TRBJ1-1; weak D call: TRBD1 (6 bases). The length of the CDR3 is 13 residues. Trimming pared 3 bases from V and 2 bases from J, leaving 7 bases between. The V gene's germline CDR1 is LNHDA and CDR2 SQIVND (reference sequence).

To note about this clone: Distinct nucleotide sequences in the sample also encode this CDR3. J is TRBJ2-2 and V is TRBV4-1; D is possibly TRBD1 (5 bases). The CDR3 runs 15 residues. Germline V gene data show CDR1 as MGHRA and CDR2 as YSYEKL. Trimming removed 4 bases from V and 0 bases from J, with 9 bases in between. CDR3 amino acids: CASSRGQTNTGELFF. The CDR3 DNA reads TGCGCCAGCAGCCGCGGACAAACGAACACCGGGGAGCTGTTTTTT.

The chain carries TRBV5-1 and TRBJ1-1, with TRBD1 identical over 8 bases. V lost 4 bases to trimming and J lost 6 bases; unmatched junction nucleotides: 14. CDR1 SGHRS and CDR2 YFSETQ come from the germline V gene. This CDR3 contains 16 residues. The CDR3 DNA reads TGCGCCAGCAGCCCGCGACAGGGGTGGCGGGGGTCTGAAGCTTTCTTT. Protein: CASSPRQGWRGSEAFF.

This clone showed up just once. The rearrangement uses TRBV14 and TRBJ2-2, with 8 bases that match TRBD2. Losses at the gene ends were 4 bases for V and 3 bases for J; bases not matched to a gene: 4. The CDR3 totals 15 residues. Germline CDR1 reads SGHDN; CDR2 reads FVKESK. The DNA of the CDR3 is TGTGCCAGCAGCCCCATAGCGGGGTACACCGGGGAGCTGTTTTTT. This translates into CASSPIAGYTGELFF. Drawing the rest from reference TRBV14 and TRBJ2-2, the complete variable domain is EAGVTQFPSHSVIEKGQTVTLRCDPISGHDNLYWYRRVMGKEIKFLLHFVKESKQDESGMPNNRFLAERTGGTYSTLKVQPAELEDSGVYFCASSPIAGYTGELFFGEGSRLTVL.

This clone has only a few counts. The V and J genes are TRBV2 and TRBJ1-1; 9 bases are a match to TRBD1. Losses at the gene ends were 5 bases for V and 8 bases for J; bases not matched to a gene: 12. The CDR3 sequence is 15 residues long. Germline V gene data show CDR1 as SNHLY and CDR2 as FYNNEI. The CDR3 spells CASSLRTGVLFEAFF. CDR3 DNA sequence: TGTGCCAGCAGTTTACGGACAGGGGTACTTTTCGAAGCTTTCTTT.

The chain combines TRBV7-9 with TRBJ1-1, with D possibly being TRBD1 (5 bases). CDR1 and CDR2 from the germline V gene are SEHNR and FQNEAQ (reference sequence). The CDR3 has 15 amino acids. With 5 bases removed from V and 0 bases from J, the gap between germline ends came to 13 bases. The DNA of the CDR3 is TGTGCCAGCAGCACCCAACAGGATCTGAACACTGAAGCTTTCTTT. Residues: CASSTQQDLNTEAFF.

The chain couples TRBV19 to TRBJ2-5; D perhaps matches TRBD2 (5 bases). Trimming left V 5 bases short and J 3 bases short, with 13 bases between. CDR1 is LNHDA and CDR2 is SQIVND in the germline V gene (reference sequence). This CDR3 is built from 14 residues. CDR3 residues: CASSPRGAKETQYF. The CDR3 DNA reads as TGTGCCAGTAGTCCACGGGGAGCAAAAGAGACCCAGTACTTC. The full variable domain, its missing parts supplied by reference TRBV19 and TRBJ2-5, is DGGITQSPKYLFRKEGQNVTLSCEQNLNHDAMYWYRQDPGQGLRLIYYSQIVNDFQKGDIAEGYSVSREKKESFPLTVTSAQKNPTAFYLCASSPRGAKETQYFGPGTRLLVL.

The chain has TRBV7-2 and TRBJ1-4; D is unclear. This CDR3 is 15 amino acids long. Trimming stripped 5 bases from V and 0 bases from J, with 10 bases between. Germline-derived CDR1 and CDR2 are SGHTA and FQGNSA. The CDR3 reads CASSPQFATNEKLFF. Written as DNA, the CDR3 is TGTGCCAGCAGCCCCCAGTTCGCAACTAATGAAAAACTGTTTTTT. Filled out from reference TRBV7-2 and TRBJ1-4, the complete variable domain reads GAGVSQSPSNKVTEKGKDVELRCDPISGHTALYWYRQSLGQGLEFLIYFQGNSAPDKSGLPSDRFSAERTGGSVSTLTIQRTQQEDSAVYLCASSPQFATNEKLFFGSGTQLSVL.

The CDR3 nucleotides are TGCAGCGTCCCTCATGGGGAAGGGACACTCGTACTCGAGCAGTACTTC. Translation gives CSVPHGEGTLVLEQYF. V usage is TRBV29-1 and J usage is TRBJ2-7; D perhaps matches TRBD1 (6 bases). Trimming removed 6 bases from V and 6 bases from J, with 27 bases in between. CDR3 length: 16 amino acids. Per the germline V gene, CDR1 is SQVTM and CDR2 is ANQGSEA.

The rearrangement links TRBV7-2 to TRBJ2-7; 8 nucleotides line up with TRBD1. CDR1 is SGHTA, CDR2 FQGNSA, per germline. V shed 0 bases, J shed 4 bases, and the junction held 5 bases outside the gene matches. The CDR3 extends over 15 amino acids. The DNA of the CDR3 is TGTGCCAGCAGCTTAGCGGACAGGGTAACGTACGAGCAGTACTTC. Residues: CASSLADRVTYEQYF.

This sequence joins TRBV15 and TRBJ2-3, with TRBD2 as a possible D gene (6 bases). The V gene's germline CDR1 is LNHNV and CDR2 YYDKDF (reference sequence). V lost 0 bases to trimming and J lost 4 bases, with 8 bases between them. This CDR3 comprises 14 residues. The CDR3 sequence: CATSRDSGADTQYF. As DNA, the CDR3 is TGTGCCACCAGCAGAGATTCGGGGGCAGATACGCAGTATTTT.

In this sample, this clone turned up once. The chain has TRBV19 and TRBJ1-5; 7 bases agree with TRBD1. V shed 5 bases, J shed 3 bases, and the junction held 13 bases outside the gene matches. Germline values: CDR1 LNHDA, CDR2 SQIVND (reference sequence). The CDR3 runs 17 residues. CDR3 in DNA: TGTGCCAGTAGTTCAAGAGTCCGGGACAGCCTCAATCAGCCCCAGCATTTT. Translated, it gives CASSSRVRDSLNQPQHF.

The chain joins TRBV19 to TRBJ1-3; D is undetermined. The germline V and J ends were trimmed by 3 bases and 3 bases, with 12 bases remaining between them. Germline V CDR1 and CDR2: LNHDA, SQIVND (reference sequence). The CDR3 contains 15 residues. CDR3 in amino acids: CASSMGRARGNTIYF. For the CDR3, the DNA is TGTGCCAGTAGTATGGGGAGGGCGCGTGGAAACACCATATATTTT.

This chain joins TRBV28 and TRBJ2-5; 10 positions agree with TRBD1. Germline CDR1 and CDR2: MDHEN and SYDVKM. CDR3 size: 15 residues. J gave up 2 bases and V 3 bases, and 3 bases lay outside the gene matches. CDR3: CASSLTGGPQETQYF. CDR3 bases: TGTGCCAGCAGTTTGACAGGGGGCCCTCAAGAGACCCAGTACTTC. The full variable domain, its missing parts supplied by reference TRBV28 and TRBJ2-5, is DVKVTQSSRYLVKRTGEKVFLECVQDMDHENMFWYRQDPGLGLRLIYFSYDVKMKEKGDIPEGYSVSREKKERFSLILESASTNQTSMYLCASSLTGGPQETQYFGPGTRLLVL.

This clone was detected a few times. This sequence joins TRBV2 and TRBJ1-2, with a possible D match to TRBD1 (6 bases). Trimming took 4 bases from V and 3 from J, leaving 9 bases between them. This CDR3 contains 13 residues. CDR1 is SNHLY and CDR2 is FYNNEI in the germline V gene. The CDR3 reads CASSAQGDYGYTF. CDR3 DNA: TGTGCCAGCAGTGCACAGGGCGACTATGGCTACACCTTC.

This chain uses TRBV6-5 with TRBJ1-1; 8 nucleotides agree with TRBD1. V dropped 5 bases and J dropped 4; count of bases not matched to a gene: 9. Germline assignment: CDR1 MNHEY and CDR2 SVGAGI. The CDR3 extends over 15 amino acids. CDR3 protein: CASSRTRGLSTEAFF. DNA of the CDR3: TGTGCCAGCAGTCGAACCAGGGGGCTAAGCACTGAAGCTTTCTTT.

This clone was observed once. The rearrangement uses TRBV11-2 and TRBJ2-7; 7 nucleotides match TRBD1. Germline V CDR1 and CDR2: SGHAT, FQNNGV. CDR3 length: 12 residues. Trimming at V came to 4 bases and at J to 6 bases, leaving 3 bases not matched to a gene. CDR3 nucleotide sequence: TGTGCCAGCAGCTCTGGGACAGTCGAGCAGTACTTC. It codes for CASSSGTVEQYF.